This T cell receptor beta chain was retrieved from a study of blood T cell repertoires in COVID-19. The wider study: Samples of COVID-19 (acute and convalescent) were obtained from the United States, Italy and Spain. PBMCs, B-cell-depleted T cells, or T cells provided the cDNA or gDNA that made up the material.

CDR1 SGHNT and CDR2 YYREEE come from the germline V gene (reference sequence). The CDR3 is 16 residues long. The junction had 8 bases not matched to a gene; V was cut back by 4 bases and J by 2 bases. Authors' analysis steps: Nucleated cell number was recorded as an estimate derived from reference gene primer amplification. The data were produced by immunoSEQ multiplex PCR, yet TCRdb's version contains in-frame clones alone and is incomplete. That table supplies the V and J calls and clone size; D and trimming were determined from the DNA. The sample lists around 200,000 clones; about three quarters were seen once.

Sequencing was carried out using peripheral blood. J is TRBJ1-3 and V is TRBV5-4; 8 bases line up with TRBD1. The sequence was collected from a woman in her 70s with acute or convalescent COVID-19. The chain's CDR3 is CASSRGQATAGNTIYF. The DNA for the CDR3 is TGTGCCAGCAGCCGGGGACAGGCCACTGCTGGAAACACCATATATTTT.